This T cell receptor (beta chain) was captured in a study of shared clonotypes between healthy human individuals. Study observations and caveats: Represented diversity (both genetic and exposure-history) was limited by the small number of donors.

The table came from immunoSEQ multiplex PCR; TCRdb's copy has only in-frame clones and leaves some out. This table has some 240,000 clones, 50% to 80% appearing once. Trimming shortened V by 1 base and J by 2 bases, and 11 bases separated the two germline ends. Germline CDR1 SGHRS, CDR2 YFSETQ. The CDR3 consists of 15 residues. On this clone: Its matching antigen is unknown.

The material sequenced was memory CD4+ T cells sorted from blood. Subset: CD45RA-negative fraction. This TCR came from a man aged 25 to 40 in good health. This chain uses TRBV5-1 with TRBJ2-3; possible D gene TRBD1, 6 bases. CDR3 residues: CASSLLGATTDTQYF. CDR3 in DNA: TGCGCCAGCAGCTTGCTGGGGGCCACCACAGATACGCAGTATTTT.